This T cell receptor (beta chain) was sequenced during a study of blood T cell repertoires in COVID-19. The authors' processing: Amplification of reference gene primers provided the estimated nucleated cell counts. Repertoires were generated with immunoSEQ multiplex PCR, while TCRdb's copy carries only in-frame clones and drops some. V and J calls and clone size are given by that table; D and trimming were obtained from the DNA. This sample has about 90,000 clones, with 89% found just once. CDR1 is SGDLS, CDR2 YYNGEE, per germline. The CDR3 runs to 14 residues. V lost 4 bases and J lost 8, with 18 bases in between.

This chain links TRBV9 with TRBJ1-2, with TRBD1 as a possible D gene (5 bases). The receptor was derived from a man in his fifties or sixties with COVID-19, enrolled during active disease. The specimen sequenced was peripheral blood. As DNA, the CDR3 is TGTGCCAGCAGCCCCTTCTGGGGGGGAGAGGGCTACACCTTC. It codes for CASSPFWGGEGYTF.